The T cell receptor (beta chain) described here comes from a study of cytomegalovirus exposure and HLA in healthy donors. The overall study: T cells numbering around 200 million yielded approximately 120 million unique TCR beta sequences in an earlier analysis.

This clone has a single count. As yet, its antigen is unknown. The CDR3 is 15 amino acids. Germline assignment: CDR1 MNHEY and CDR2 SVGAGI. The V and J ends lost 6 bases and 2 bases respectively, with 14 bases between them. Overall study findings and caveats: From TCR beta sequences, most subjects' HLA-A and HLA-B alleles were reportedly predicted accurately. Productive rates of about 87% or about 30% were seen for most TCR beta V segments in an earlier analysis.

The PCR made use of 60 Vbeta and 13 Jbeta primers. Methods used by the authors: Approximately 11 million of the approximately 80 million unique TCR beta chains counted in a later analysis were shared. Using immunoSEQ multiplex PCR, the repertoire was profiled, and TCRdb retains in-frame clones only, with some absent. V, J and clone size derive from that table, while D and trimming were established from the DNA sequence. The sample consists of around 140,000 clones, roughly 86% of them appearing once. The material sequenced was PBMCs. This clonotype was obtained from a woman in her 40s in good health and CMV-seronegative. This rearrangement joins TRBV6-5 to TRBJ1-3, with D unresolved. The CDR3 sequence: CASSADRGTGNTIYF. DNA for the CDR3: TGTGCCAGCAGCGCAGACCGAGGCACTGGAAACACCATATATTTT.